This TCR beta chain appears in the sequencing data of a study of siplizumab effects on memory and regulatory T cells. Findings and limits, study-wide: Controls had approximately 25% Treg-derived mappable alloreactive CD4+ clones on average, versus approximately 70% with siplizumab. Sequences below about 10^-5 frequency were poorly captured. As a result, only a minor fraction of alloreactive clones mapped to unstimulated subsets.

Notes on this clone: Its antigen is undetermined.

Assayed TCR templates numbered roughly 100,000 for each sample. TCRdb's table, derived via immunoSEQ multiplex PCR, lists solely in-frame clones and lacks some. The profile shows about 56,000 clones, about 98% of them singletons. The CDR3 is 14 residues long. V was trimmed by 2 bases and J by 2 bases, leaving 8 bases between them. Germline V gives CDR1 MGHRA, CDR2 YSYEKL. This TCR came from a human donor in good health. The sequencing input was naive CD8+ T cells sorted from blood. This rearrangement joins TRBV4-1 to TRBJ2-3, with D maybe TRBD1 (5 bases). The CDR3 region is CASSQTGFTDTQYF. The CDR3 nucleotides read TGCGCCAGCAGCCAAACAGGTTTCACAGATACGCAGTATTTT.